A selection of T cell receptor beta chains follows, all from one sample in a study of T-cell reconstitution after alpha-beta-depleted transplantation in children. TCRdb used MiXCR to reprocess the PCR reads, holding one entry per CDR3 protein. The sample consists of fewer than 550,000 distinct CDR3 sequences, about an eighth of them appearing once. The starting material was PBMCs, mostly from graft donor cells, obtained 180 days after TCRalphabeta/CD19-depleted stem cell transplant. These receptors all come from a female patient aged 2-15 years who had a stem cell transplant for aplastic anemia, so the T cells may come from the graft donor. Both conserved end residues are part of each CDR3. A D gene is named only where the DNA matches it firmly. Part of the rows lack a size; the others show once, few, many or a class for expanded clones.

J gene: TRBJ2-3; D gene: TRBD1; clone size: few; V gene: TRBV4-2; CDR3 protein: CASSPYSIRRTGSPDTQYF; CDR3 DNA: TGTGCCAGCAGCCCGTATTCGATACGGAGGACAGGGTCCCCAGATACGCAGTATTTT
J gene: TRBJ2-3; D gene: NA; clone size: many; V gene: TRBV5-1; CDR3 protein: CASSLQGWGPDTQYF; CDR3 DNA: TGCGCCAGCAGCTTGCAGGGCTGGGGGCCAGATACGCAGTATTTT
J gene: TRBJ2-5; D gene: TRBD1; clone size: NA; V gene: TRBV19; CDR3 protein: CASSSYRRDRGSQETQYF; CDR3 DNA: TGTGCCAGTAGTAGCTACCGCCGGGACAGGGGGTCTCAAGAGACCCAGTACTTC
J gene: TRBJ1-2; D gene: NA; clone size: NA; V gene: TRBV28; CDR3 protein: CASNPPDNYGYTF; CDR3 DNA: TGTGCCAGCAACCCTCCCGATAACTATGGCTACACCTTC
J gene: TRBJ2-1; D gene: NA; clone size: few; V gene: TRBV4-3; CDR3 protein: CASSQVRRTYNEQFF; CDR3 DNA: TGCGCCAGCAGCCAAGTTCGGCGGACCTACAATGAGCAGTTCTTC
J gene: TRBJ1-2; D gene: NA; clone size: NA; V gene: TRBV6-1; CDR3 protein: CASSRNRARGYTF; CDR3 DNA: TGTGCCAGCAGTAGAAACAGGGCTCGCGGCTACACCTTC
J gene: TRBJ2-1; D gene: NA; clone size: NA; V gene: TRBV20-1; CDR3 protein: CSARDQGGKQFF; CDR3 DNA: TGCAGTGCTAGAGATCAGGGGGGCAAGCAGTTCTTC
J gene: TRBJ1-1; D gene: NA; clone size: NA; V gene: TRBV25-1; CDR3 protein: CASRIGGTGTEAFF; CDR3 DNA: TGTGCCAGCAGGATTGGGGGCACCGGCACTGAAGCTTTCTTT
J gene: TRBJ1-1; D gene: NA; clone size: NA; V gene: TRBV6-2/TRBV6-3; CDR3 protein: CASSYRTNTEAFF; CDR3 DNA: TGTGCCAGCAGTTACAGGACGAACACTGAAGCTTTCTTT
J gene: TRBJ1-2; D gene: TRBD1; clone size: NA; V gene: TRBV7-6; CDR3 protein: CASSLALRRDSYGYTF; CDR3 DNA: TGTGCCAGCAGCTTAGCCCTTCGCCGGGACAGCTATGGCTACACCTTC
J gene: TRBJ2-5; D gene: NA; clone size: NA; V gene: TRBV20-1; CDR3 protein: CSARGPSAYQETQYF; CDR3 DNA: TGCAGTGCGAGAGGTCCTAGCGCGTACCAAGAGACCCAGTACTTC
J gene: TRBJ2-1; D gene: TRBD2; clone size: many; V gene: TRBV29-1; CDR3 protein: CSVQRTRYNEQFF; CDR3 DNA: TGCAGCGTTCAGCGGACTAGGTACAATGAGCAGTTCTTC
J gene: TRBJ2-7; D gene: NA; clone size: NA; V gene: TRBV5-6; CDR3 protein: CARGPRLFEQYF; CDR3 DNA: TGTGCCAGGGGCCCCCGGCTCTTCGAGCAGTACTTC
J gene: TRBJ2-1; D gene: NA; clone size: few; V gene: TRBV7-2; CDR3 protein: CASSSRGPSPIEQFF; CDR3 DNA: TGTGCCAGCAGCTCCCGGGGTCCCTCCCCCATTGAGCAGTTCTTC
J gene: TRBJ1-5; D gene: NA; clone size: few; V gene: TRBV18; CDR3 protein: CASSPGQPGTGQPQHF; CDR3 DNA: TGTGCCAGCTCACCCGGACAGCCCGGCACAGGCCAGCCCCAGCATTTT
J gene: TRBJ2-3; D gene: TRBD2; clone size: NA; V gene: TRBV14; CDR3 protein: CASSQSSGRALDPQYF; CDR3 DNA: TGTGCCAGCAGCCAGAGTAGCGGGAGGGCCTTAGATCCGCAGTATTTT